Each of the 20 T cell receptor beta chains below was sequenced from the same sample in a study of OX40 agonist ivuxolimab in advanced cancers. The library relied on the immunoSEQ multiplex PCR assay. TCRdb carries this immuneACCESS record with in-frame sequences only. Its versions omit some clonotypes, under half of them owing to an unresolved V gene in the studies checked, with the rest unexplained. The sample contains tens of thousands of clones, around 90% of them found a single time. The ten largest clones capture under 3% of the sample. The sample was CD4+ or CD8+ T cells sorted from blood, taken in a trial of the OX40 agonist ivuxolimab. These receptors were taken from an adult with an advanced solid tumor such as melanoma, head and neck, liver or kidney cancer.

The rearrangement links TRBV5-1 to TRBJ1-1, with D perhaps TRBD1 (5 bases). The V end was cut by 5 bases, the J end by 1 base, with 12 bases between. Germline V gene sequence: CDR1 SGHRS, CDR2 YFSETQ. The CDR3 runs to 14 residues. DNA of the CDR3: TGCGCCAGCAGGACTATCGGACAGAACACTGAAGCTTTCTTT. Translated, it gives CASRTIGQNTEAFF.

The count of this clone is one. The V and J genes are TRBV7-6 and TRBJ2-7; 12 bases match TRBD1. This CDR3 is 14 amino acids long. CDR1 and CDR2 (germline): SGHVS, FNYEAQ. The junction had 6 bases not matched to a gene; V was cut back by 7 bases and J by 5 bases. CDR3 residues: CASMYRDRGHEQYF. The CDR3 region has the DNA TGTGCCAGCATGTACCGGGACAGGGGGCACGAGCAGTACTTC.

The genes are TRBV27 and TRBJ1-1; D gene ambiguous. Trimming removed 5 bases at V and 0 bases at J, with 13 bases between. Germline V gene sequence: CDR1 MNHEY, CDR2 SMNVEV (reference sequence). CDR3 length: 15 residues. The CDR3 region has the DNA TGTGCCAGCAGTCCCTACGGTCCCATGAACACTGAAGCTTTCTTT. Its protein is CASSPYGPMNTEAFF.

The chain recombines TRBV18 with TRBJ2-3, with no clear D. V lost 3 bases and J lost 3, with 10 bases in between. This CDR3 spans 14 amino acids. From germline, CDR1 is KGHSH and CDR2 LQKENI. DNA of the CDR3: TGTGCCAGCTCACCCCCCCCCGGGACAGATACGCAGTATTTT. Translating it yields CASSPPPGTDTQYF.

V usage is TRBV19 and J usage is TRBJ2-3; 14 bases line up with TRBD2. Trimming at V came to 6 bases and at J to 3 bases, leaving 8 bases not matched to a gene. This CDR3 contains 17 residues. Germline V gene lookup returns CDR1 LNHDA and CDR2 SQIVND (reference sequence). The CDR3 sequence is CASSGLAGGVGTDTQYF. The CDR3 bases are TGTGCCAGTAGCGGACTAGCGGGAGGTGTGGGGACAGATACGCAGTATTTT.

The rearrangement joins TRBV11-2 to TRBJ2-7; 9 positions match TRBD2. Germline V gene sequence: CDR1 SGHAT, CDR2 FQNNGV. With V trimmed by 0 bases and J by 7 bases, 10 bases remained unmatched. This CDR3 has 16 residues. Written as DNA, the CDR3 is TGTGCCAGCAGCTTAGAAGGGCTAGCGGGAACAAAGGAGCAGTACTTC. Protein: CASSLEGLAGTKEQYF.

This clone showed up just a few times. V gene TRBV19 combines with J gene TRBJ1-2, with D unresolved. The germline gives CDR1 LNHDA, CDR2 SQIVND (reference sequence). The length of the CDR3 is 15 residues. Trimming cost V 1 base and J 5 bases, with 14 bases left between them. The CDR3 here is CASSIGGHGVYGYTF. The CDR3 nucleotides are TGTGCCAGTAGTATAGGTGGGCACGGAGTTTATGGCTACACCTTC.

CDR3 coding DNA: TGTGCCAGCGATTTGGGCGGTTACTACGAGCAGTACTTC. It translates to CASDLGGYYEQYF. The rearrangement links TRBV2 to TRBJ2-7; no reliable D call. V was pared by 8 bases and J by 3 bases, with 14 bases between. CDR1 is SNHLY, CDR2 FYNNEI, per germline. The CDR3 spans 13 residues.

This clone was detected only once. The V gene is TRBV18, the J gene TRBJ2-7; 7 nucleotides line up with TRBD1. CDR3 size: 14 residues. After removal of 3 bases from V and 2 bases from J, the junction contained 4 bases not matched to a gene. The germline V gene encodes CDR1 KGHSH and CDR2 LQKENI. This chain's CDR3 is CASSPPGQTYEQYF. The CDR3 nucleotides read TGTGCCAGCTCACCTCCGGGACAGACCTACGAGCAGTACTTC.

This clone occurred once. The chain is built from TRBV5-1 and TRBJ1-1; D gene ambiguous. V lost 7 bases and J 2 bases, leaving 12 bases between the germline ends. CDR3 length equals 13 residues. Germline CDR1 reads SGHRS; CDR2 reads YFSETQ. The chain's CDR3 is CASARDVNTEAFF. CDR3 DNA: TGCGCCAGCGCCCGAGACGTCAACACTGAAGCTTTCTTT.

This chain connects TRBV7-9 to TRBJ2-5; 7 nucleotides agree with TRBD1. The J call may be incorrect, as the DNA end agrees better with TRBJ2-7. Germline assignment: CDR1 SEHNR and CDR2 FQNEAQ (reference sequence). This CDR3 has 13 amino acids. CDR3 sequence (DNA): TGTGCCAGCAGCCGACAGGGTCCCTACGAGCAGTACTTC. Translated, it gives CASSRQGPYEQYF.

V usage is TRBV5-1 and J usage is TRBJ2-1; a weak D match, TRBD1 (5 bases). This CDR3 has 14 residues. Germline values: CDR1 SGHRS, CDR2 YFSETQ. V was trimmed by 6 bases and J by 2 bases, leaving 12 bases between them. CDR3 residues: CASTQGGAYNEQFF. The CDR3 coding sequence is TGCGCCAGCACCCAGGGTGGGGCCTACAATGAGCAGTTCTTC.

This clone has just a few counts. The chain links TRBV29-1 to TRBJ1-1; D remains ambiguous. Between the trimmed V and J ends, which lost 4 bases and 0 bases, there was a span of 12 bases. Germline assignment: CDR1 SQVTM and CDR2 ANQGSEA. This CDR3 is built from 14 residues. The CDR3 DNA follows: TGCAGCGTTGGTTCGGGTCCAGTGAACACTGAAGCTTTCTTT. It yields the protein CSVGSGPVNTEAFF.

The genes are TRBV5-5 and TRBJ2-3; D call uncertain. Trimming took off 3 bases at V and 2 bases at J, with 7 bases between the two ends. The CDR3 has 13 residues. In germline, CDR1 is SGHKS, CDR2 YYEKEE (reference sequence). CDR3 in DNA: TGTGCCAGCAGCTCCACTAACACAGATACGCAGTATTTT. Translation gives CASSSTNTDTQYF.

The chain is built from TRBV7-9 and TRBJ1-4; TRBD1 matches 8 bases. Germline CDR1 is SEHNR and CDR2 is FQNEAQ (reference sequence). Losses at the gene ends were 5 bases for V and 8 bases for J; bases not matched to a gene: 7. This CDR3 region has 14 residues. The CDR3 protein is CASSRTGIGEKLFF. The CDR3 DNA reads as TGTGCCAGCAGCAGGACAGGGATCGGCGAAAAACTGTTTTTT.

The gene calls are TRBV7-2 and TRBJ2-1; TRBD2 agrees at 9 bases. The CDR3 is 19 amino acids. With 0 bases clipped from V and 5 bases from J, the junction kept 14 bases outside the gene matches. Germline V gives CDR1 SGHTA, CDR2 FQGNSA. The CDR3 sequence is CASSLAPWAEAGGNNEQFF. Here the CDR3 DNA reads TGTGCCAGCAGCTTAGCTCCCTGGGCGGAAGCGGGAGGTAACAATGAGCAGTTCTTC.

V gene TRBV5-4 combines with J gene TRBJ1-2, with TRBD1 identical over 8 bases. In germline, CDR1 is SGHNT, CDR2 YYREEE (reference sequence). V shed 2 bases, J shed 8 bases, and the junction held 8 bases outside the gene matches. The CDR3 runs 14 residues. CDR3 residues: CASSLRVQGEGYTF. For the CDR3, the DNA is TGTGCCAGCAGCTTAAGGGTACAGGGGGAAGGCTACACCTTC.

V is TRBV2 and J is TRBJ2-7, with 8 bases aligning to TRBD2. The CDR3 is made up of 15 amino acids. Germline values: CDR1 SNHLY, CDR2 FYNNEI. V shed 6 bases and J 2 bases; nucleotides not matched to a gene: 9. The CDR3 sequence is CASRTGSGGAYEQYF. The DNA for the CDR3 is TGTGCCAGCAGGACCGGATCGGGAGGGGCCTACGAGCAGTACTTC.

This rearrangement joins TRBV7-9 to TRBJ2-1; D is uncertain. Germline V lookup: CDR1 SEHNR, CDR2 FQNEAQ (reference sequence). V was cut by 6 bases and J by 5 bases, with 8 bases left in between. This CDR3 spans 12 amino acids. The CDR3 DNA is TGTGCCAGCAGGAGACTGGACAATGAGCAGTTCTTC. It codes for CASRRLDNEQFF.

The chain has TRBV6-1 and TRBJ2-7, with D uncertain. Germline CDR1 is MNHNS and CDR2 is SASEGT. The V and J ends lost 3 bases and 3 bases respectively, with 18 bases between them. There are 16 residues in the CDR3. The CDR3 sequence is CASSDNFFVLHYEQYF. In DNA, the CDR3 is TGTGCCAGCAGTGATAATTTTTTTGTCCTCCACTACGAGCAGTACTTC.